Listed below are T cell receptor beta chains from one sample, sequenced in a study of patients and donors after allogeneic stem cell transplantation. Via MiXCR, TCRdb re-called the RT-PCR reads, giving one row per CDR3 protein. Of about 230,000 distinct CDR3 sequences detected, 13% to 15% appear once; the ten largest clones hold about 9.9%. Specimen: blood, either unsorted or a sorted T cell fraction (not recorded which). These receptor sequences come from a human donor who was either an allogeneic HSCT recipient or a stem cell or donor lymphocyte infusion donor (not recorded which). It is not recorded whose cells these are; they may come from a transplant donor. The CDR3 runs from the conserved cysteine through the conserved F or W. The order of the fields is J gene, V gene, clone size, D gene, CDR3 DNA, CDR3 protein. D genes are given only for firm matches. Size tells how often a clone was seen (once, few, many) or the class of an expanded clone, and some rows leave it out.

TRBJ1-2 | TRBV5-1 | few | TRBD1 | TGCGCCAGCAGCTCCCGGGACAGGAGTTTTTTGGACTATGGCTACACCTTC | CASSSRDRSFLDYGYTF
TRBJ1-6 | TRBV4-1 | many | TRBD1 | TGCGCCAGCAGCCCCCAGGGGGCTTCTAATTCACCCCTCCACTTT | CASSPQGASNSPLHF
TRBJ1-6 | TRBV5-1 | . | . | TGCGCCAGCAGCTTGGGTGGGGCGGAGGACTCACCCCTCCACTTT | CASSLGGAEDSPLHF
TRBJ1-1 | TRBV29-1 | many | . | TGCAGCGTTGTGGGGTTCCAGGCCGGGAGTAAGGCTGAAGCTTTCTTT | CSVVGFQAGSKAEAFF
TRBJ2-7 | TRBV7-2 | . | . | TGTGCCAGCAGCCCACGCAGGAGTCTCGAGCAGTACTTC | CASSPRRSLEQYF
TRBJ2-7 | TRBV7-3 | few | . | TGTGCCAGCAGCCCCGACCCAAACTCCTACGAGCAGTACTTC | CASSPDPNSYEQYF
TRBJ2-1 | TRBV11-3 | many | . | TGTGCCAGCAGCTTAGCAGGGCCCGGCTCCTACAATGAGCAGTTCTTC | CASSLAGPGSYNEQFF
TRBJ2-7 | TRBV24-1 | . | TRBD1 | TGTGCCACCAGTGCCGATGACAGGGGATACTACGAGCAGTACTTC | CATSADDRGYYEQYF
TRBJ2-5 | TRBV7-2 | . | TRBD2 | TGTGCCAGCAGCTTGACTAGCGGGGGGGCGGGTAAAGAGACCCAGTACTTC | CASSLTSGGAGKETQYF
TRBJ2-1 | TRBV5-1 | few | TRBD2 | TGCGCCAGCAGCTCGACAGCGGGAGATGGCTACAATGAGCAGTTCTTC | CASSSTAGDGYNEQFF
TRBJ2-4 | TRBV5-4 | few | . | TGTGCCAGCAGCTTGGGGGCCTCCAAGAACATTCAGTACTTC | CASSLGASKNIQYF
TRBJ2-1 | TRBV5-4 | many | TRBD1 | TGTGCCAGCAGCACAGGGGGTGGCAACAATGAGCAGTTCTTC | CASSTGGGNNEQFF
TRBJ1-2 | TRBV5-1 | . | TRBD1 | TGCGCCAGCAGCCAGGGGACAGGGAAACCCTATGGCTACACCTTC | CASSQGTGKPYGYTF
TRBJ1-2 | TRBV11-2 | few | . | TGTGCCAGCAGCAACAGACAGGCCTTCAACTATGGCTACACCTTC | CASSNRQAFNYGYTF
TRBJ1-1 | TRBV7-8 | . | . | TGTGCCAGCAGCTTAGATCGTCGGACTGAAGCTTTCTTT | CASSLDRRTEAFF
TRBJ1-2 | TRBV9 | . | TRBD1 | TGTGCCAGCAGCGAGAGGGGGGGACAGCTGGGCGTCTATGGCTACACCTTC | CASSERGGQLGVYGYTF
TRBJ2-7 | TRBV18 | . | TRBD1 | TGTGCCAGCTCACCGGACAGGGCGGTTTACGAGCAGTACTTC | CASSPDRAVYEQYF
TRBJ1-1 | TRBV6-1 | few | . | TGTGCCAGCAGTGAAAGCACCGGGAATGAAGCTTTCTTT | CASSESTGNEAFF
TRBJ1-1 | TRBV3-1 | many | TRBD1 | TGTGCCAGCAGCCAAGGGACAGGGGTGACTGAAGCTTTCTTT | CASSQGTGVTEAFF
TRBJ2-1 | TRBV20-1 | many | . | TGCAGTGCGTGGTATGGGGTCAATGAGCAGTTCTTC | CSAWYGVNEQFF
TRBJ1-2 | TRBV20-1 | . | . | TGCAGTGCTAGAGATTCGGACTATGGCTACACCTTC | CSARDSDYGYTF
TRBJ2-2 | TRBV4-3 | few | TRBD1 | TGCGCCAGCAGCCAGTGGACAGGCAGCACCGGGGAGCTGTTTTTT | CASSQWTGSTGELFF
TRBJ1-4 | TRBV4-3 | many | . | TGCGCCAGCAGCCAAGTCCCCGGGGCTTCTAATGAAAAACTGTTTTTT | CASSQVPGASNEKLFF
TRBJ1-2 | TRBV20-1 | many | TRBD1 | TGCAGTGCACCCCCGGGGGGGACAGGGGACCGTCCAGGCTATGGCTACACCTTC | CSAPPGGTGDRPGYGYTF
TRBJ1-2 | TRBV6-5 | few | . | TGTGCCAGCAGTTACTCAGCGGCAGGAGGAGACTATGGCTACACCTTC | CASSYSAAGGDYGYTF
TRBJ2-1 | TRBV6-2/TRBV6-3 | few | . | TGTGCCAGCAGCGACCATACACAGGCGTATGAGCAGTTCTTC | CASSDHTQAYEQFF
TRBJ2-1 | TRBV11-3 | . | TRBD2 | TGTGCCAGCAGCTTGAGTCTAGCGGGAGGGCCTGATGAGCAGTTCTTC | CASSLSLAGGPDEQFF
TRBJ2-2 | TRBV9 | . | . | TGTGCCAGCAGCGTAGCCACTAGGGGGGACACCGGGGAGCTGTTTTTT | CASSVATRGDTGELFF
TRBJ2-1 | TRBV6-1 | . | TRBD2 | TGTGCCAGCACCCGACTAGCGGGAGGCCCCTACAATGAGCAGTTCTTC | CASTRLAGGPYNEQFF
TRBJ2-1 | TRBV11-3 | few | . | TGTGCCAGCAGCTCCCAGAACAATGAGCAGTTCTTC | CASSSQNNEQFF
TRBJ2-6 | TRBV15 | few | TRBD1 | TGTGCCACCAGCAGGGATCAGGGGGCCGGGGCCAACGTCCTGACTTTC | CATSRDQGAGANVLTF
TRBJ1-6 | TRBV12-3/TRBV12-4 | many | TRBD1 | TGTGCCAGCAGCCAGGGGGCAGGGGTCTATAATTCACCCCTCCACTTT | CASSQGAGVYNSPLHF
TRBJ1-1 | TRBV4-1 | few | TRBD1 | TGCGCCAGCAGCCAAGACCCGGGACAGCTCACTGAAGCTTTCTTT | CASSQDPGQLTEAFF
TRBJ1-5 | TRBV9 | few | TRBD1 | TGTGCCAGCAGCCCAGGGGGGGGGACCGGGTCCTATCAGCCCCAGCATTTT | CASSPGGGTGSYQPQHF
TRBJ2-2 | TRBV5-1 | . | . | TGCGCCAGCAGCTTGGTGGGTGCCGGGGAGCTGTTTTTT | CASSLVGAGELFF
TRBJ1-2 | TRBV4-1 | many | TRBD1 | TGCGCCAGCAGCCAAACTCCCTTCATTGGACAGGTCTATGGCTACACCTTC | CASSQTPFIGQVYGYTF
TRBJ2-3 | TRBV20-1 | . | . | TGCAGTACTAGAGAGGTGGCAGATACGCAGTATTTT | CSTREVADTQYF
TRBJ2-1 | TRBV9 | many | . | TGTGCCAGCAGCGTAGATGAGGGCTGGTTATACAATGAGCAGTTCTTC | CASSVDEGWLYNEQFF
TRBJ2-5 | TRBV20-1 | many | TRBD2 | TGCAGTGCAATGAGCGGGGGACGTTCAAGTGGGACCCAGTACTTC | CSAMSGGRSSGTQYF
TRBJ1-1 | TRBV19 | few | . | TGTGCCAGTAGTATTACCCAGGGTTTTACTGAAGCTTTCTTT | CASSITQGFTEAFF
TRBJ1-2 | TRBV20-1 | . | . | TGCAGTGCTATGGCCGCGTGGTATGGCTACACCTTC | CSAMAAWYGYTF
TRBJ1-1 | TRBV18 | . | TRBD1 | TGTGCCAGCTCACAAAGGACAGGGAGCACTGAAGCTTTCTTT | CASSQRTGSTEAFF
TRBJ2-3 | TRBV27 | few | TRBD1 | TGTGCCAGCAGTTTATCGGACAGGGGGAAGAGGACAGATACGCAGTATTTT | CASSLSDRGKRTDTQYF
TRBJ1-5 | TRBV5-6 | . | . | TGTGCCAGCAGCAACAGGGAGAATCAGCCCCAGCATTTT | CASSNRENQPQHF
TRBJ2-5 | TRBV12-3/TRBV12-4 | many | TRBD1 | TGTGCCAGCAGTCCCCTCTCAGGGGGAGAGACCCAGTACTTC | CASSPLSGGETQYF
TRBJ1-1 | TRBV30 | few | . | TGTGCCGTTACCAGGAAGGTGAACACTGAAGCTTTCTTT | CAVTRKVNTEAFF
TRBJ2-1 | TRBV3-1 | . | . | TGTGCCAGCAGCCAATCAGATGAGCAGTTCTTC | CASSQSDEQFF
TRBJ1-3 | TRBV2 | . | . | TGTGCCAGCAGATTCGAGGGGAGCGGAAACACCATATATTTT | CASRFEGSGNTIYF
TRBJ2-7 | TRBV5-1 | many | . | TGCGCCAGCAGCTTGAAAAGGGAGGGGGGCTTCGAGCAGTACTTC | CASSLKREGGFEQYF
TRBJ1-1 | TRBV6-2/TRBV6-3 | few | . | TGTGCCAGCGCTAACAGGAGATCGAACACTGAAGCTTTCTTT | CASANRRSNTEAFF
TRBJ1-2 | TRBV3-1 | . | TRBD1 | TGTGCCAGCAGCCAACGACAGGGGGCTGGTGGCTACACCTTC | CASSQRQGAGGYTF
TRBJ2-7 | TRBV20-1 | many | TRBD2 | TGCAGTGCTAATAGCGGGAGCTCCTACGAGCAGTACTTC | CSANSGSSYEQYF
TRBJ2-3 | TRBV20-1 | many | . | TGCAGTGCTAGGTGGGGGAACGGCAATACGCAGTATTTT | CSARWGNGNTQYF
TRBJ1-6 | TRBV25-1 | many | . | TGTGCCAGCAGCGACAGCCCCGGGCATTCACCCCTCCACTTT | CASSDSPGHSPLHF
TRBJ2-1 | TRBV5-1 | many | . | TGCGCCAGCAGCCCCGGGACGGACAATGAGCAGTTCTTC | CASSPGTDNEQFF